Following are 18 T cell receptor beta chains from one sample sequenced in a study of cytomegalovirus exposure and HLA in healthy donors. Sequencing used immunoSEQ multiplex PCR; TCRdb keeps in-frame clones, though not all of them. The profile shows 140,000 or so clones, 80% to 95% of them singletons. Sequenced sample: PBMCs. All receptors derive from a man between 18 and 35 years old in good health and CMV-seronegative.

The chain couples TRBV5-1 to TRBJ2-5; possibly TRBD1 for D (5 bases). From germline, CDR1 is SGHRS and CDR2 YFSETQ. This CDR3 spans 13 amino acids. V shed 4 bases and J shed 5 bases, with 12 bases lying between them. For the CDR3, the DNA is TGCGCCAGCAGCCCGGACAATAAGGAGACCCAGTACTTC. As protein: CASSPDNKETQYF. Full variable domain (remainder filled in from reference TRBV5-1 and TRBJ2-5): KAGVTQTPRYLIKTRGQQVTLSCSPISGHRSVSWYQQTPGQGLQFLFEYFSETQRNKGNFPGRFSGRQFSNSRSEMNVSTLELGDSALYLCASSPDNKETQYFGPGTRLLVL.

The J gene is TRBJ2-7, the V gene TRBV6-6, with 10 bases identical to TRBD1. The germline V gene has CDR1 MNHNY and CDR2 SVGAGI (reference sequence). J gave up 2 bases and V 5 bases, and 3 bases lay outside the gene matches. This CDR3 comprises 14 residues. CDR3: CASSPDRGPYEQYV. Here the CDR3 DNA reads TGTGCCAGCAGTCCCGACAGGGGGCCCTACGAGCAGTACGTC.

The chain carries TRBV18 and TRBJ2-2; 11 bases align to TRBD1. Trimming at V came to 2 bases and at J to 4 bases, leaving 6 bases not matched to a gene. Germline-derived CDR1 and CDR2 are KGHSH and LQKENI. The CDR3 is 17 amino acids. CDR3 DNA sequence: TGTGCCAGCTCACCATACGGGACAGGGGGAGGCACCGGGGAGCTGTTTTTT. Amino acid sequence: CASSPYGTGGGTGELFF.

The chain joins TRBV20-1 to TRBJ2-1, with D uncertain. The germline V and J ends were trimmed by 3 bases and 6 bases, with 6 bases remaining between them. Germline assignment: CDR1 DFQATT and CDR2 SNEGSKA (reference sequence). CDR3 length: 11 amino acids. In nucleotides, the CDR3 is TGCAGTGCTAGTTCCAGCAATGAGCAGTTCTTC. It encodes CSASSSNEQFF.

In this sample, this clone turned up once. This chain joins TRBV7-9 and TRBJ2-1; the D gene is possibly TRBD2 (6 bases). Germline CDR1 and CDR2: SEHNR and FQNEAQ (reference sequence). The ends were cut back, 1 base at V and 3 bases at J, with 10 bases in the middle. The length of the CDR3 is 15 residues. The CDR3 nucleotides are TGTGCCAGCAGCTTAGGTGCGGGGAACTACAATGAGCAGTTCTTC. Protein: CASSLGAGNYNEQFF.

J is TRBJ1-1 and V is TRBV11-2, with TRBD1 identical over 7 bases. V gave up 5 bases and J gave up 1 base; unmatched junction bases: 4. The CDR3 spans 14 residues. Germline CDR1 is SGHAT and CDR2 is FQNNGV. CDR3 in DNA: TGTGCCAGCAGCCCACAGGGGACGAACACTGAAGCTTTCTTT. Amino acid sequence: CASSPQGTNTEAFF.

This chain uses TRBV21-1 with TRBJ2-7; the table's TRBD1 call for D was not verified on the DNA. TRBV21-1 is a pseudogene. The CDR3 has 14 amino acids. As DNA, the CDR3 is TGTGCCACCGAAGGGGGAGTGCGTCCCCACGAGCAGTACGTC. The encoded protein is CATEGGVRPHEQYV.

This sequence joins TRBV5-6 and TRBJ1-1; D perhaps matches TRBD1 (6 bases). CDR3 size: 15 residues. V gave up 3 bases and J gave up 1 base, with 13 bases separating them. Germline assignment: CDR1 SGHDT and CDR2 YYEEEE. The CDR3 DNA reads TGTGCCAGCAGCTCCGCTTGGACAGCGAACACTGAAGCTTTCTTT. Amino acids: CASSSAWTANTEAFF. The complete variable domain, with remaining parts taken from reference TRBV5-6 and TRBJ1-1, reads DAGVTQSPTHLIKTRGQQVTLRCSPKSGHDTVSWYQQALGQGPQFIFQYYEEEERQRGNFPDRFSGHQFPNYSSELNVNALLLGDSALYLCASSSAWTANTEAFFGQGTRLTVV.

V usage is TRBV7-9 and J usage is TRBJ1-1; the match to TRBD1 covers 7 bases. Germline CDR1 is SEHNR and CDR2 is FQNEAQ (reference sequence). This CDR3 comprises 15 residues. The trim removed 4 bases at V and 1 base at J, leaving 6 bases unmatched. Written as DNA, the CDR3 is TGTGCCAGCAGCTACTCAGGACAGGCGAACACTGAAGCTTTCTTT. Translating it yields CASSYSGQANTEAFF. Full variable domain (outside the CDR3, taken from reference TRBV7-9 and TRBJ1-1): DTGVSQNPRHKITKRGQNVTFRCDPISEHNRLYWYRQTLGQGPEFLTYFQNEAQLEKSRLLSDRFSAERPKGSFSTLEIQRTEQGDSAMYLCASSYSGQANTEAFFGQGTRLTVV.

The chain is built from TRBV6-5 and TRBJ1-2; D call uncertain. The V gene's germline CDR1 is MNHEY and CDR2 SVGAGI. CDR3 size: 15 residues. V gave up 6 bases and J gave up 3 bases, with 17 bases separating them. The CDR3 reads CASRPQVAGDYGYTF. The CDR3 nucleotides are TGTGCCAGCAGACCCCAGGTCGCAGGCGACTATGGCTACACCTTC.

The chain combines TRBV13 with TRBJ2-1; a possible D gene is TRBD1 (5 bases). Germline V CDR1 and CDR2: PRHDT, FYEKMQ (reference sequence). The CDR3 extends over 14 amino acids. Trimming took off 5 bases at V and 4 bases at J, with 12 bases between the two ends. This CDR3 reads CASSMVGVYNEQFF. In nucleotides, the CDR3 is TGTGCCAGCAGCATGGTAGGGGTATACAATGAGCAGTTCTTC.

The chain is built from TRBV11-3 and TRBJ2-7, with 7 nucleotides matching TRBD2. Trimming removed 1 base from V and 0 bases from J; junction bases left unmatched: 18. In germline, CDR1 is SGHNT, CDR2 YENEEA. The length of the CDR3 is 20 residues. The CDR3 sequence is CASSLAERDPLNENSYEQYV. The CDR3 coding sequence is TGTGCCAGCAGCTTAGCGGAGCGGGACCCACTAAACGAGAACTCCTACGAGCAGTACGTC.

The chain recombines TRBV7-9 with TRBJ1-1; no reliable D call. V was trimmed by 1 base and J by 6 bases, leaving 6 bases between them. The CDR3 extends over 12 amino acids. Germline-derived CDR1 and CDR2 are SEHNR and FQNEAQ (reference sequence). For the CDR3, the DNA is TGTGCCAGCAGCTTAGGAGTTGCTGAAGCTTTCTTT. Translating gives CASSLGVAEAFF.

As for this clone: The sample contains more than one DNA sequence encoding this CDR3. J is TRBJ2-3 and V is TRBV5-1; 7 bases fit TRBD1. The length of the CDR3 is 15 residues. V lost 4 bases, J lost 0 bases, and 5 bases stayed unmatched. The germline V gene encodes CDR1 SGHRS and CDR2 YFSETQ. CDR3 protein: CASSGTGQSTDTQYF. The CDR3 DNA reads as TGCGCCAGCAGCGGTACGGGACAGAGCACAGATACGCAGTATTTT.

This clone was counted a single time. The chain employs TRBV5-4 and TRBJ2-7; 13 bases line up with TRBD2. The germline gives CDR1 SGHNT, CDR2 YYREEE (reference sequence). The J segment lost 2 bases and the V segment lost 3 bases, leaving 5 bases of the junction unmatched. The CDR3 loop spans 16 amino acids. CDR3: CASSSGGTSGTYEQYV. The CDR3 DNA is TGTGCCAGCAGCTCCGGAGGGACTAGCGGGACCTACGAGCAGTACGTC.

Only one count was recorded for this clone. J is TRBJ2-3 and V is TRBV7-9; D is possibly TRBD2 (6 bases). V was pared by 8 bases and J by 3 bases, with 12 bases between. This CDR3 has 13 amino acids. From germline, CDR1 is SEHNR and CDR2 FQNEAQ (reference sequence). CDR3 sequence: CASWVGTTDTQYF. CDR3 coding DNA: TGTGCCAGCTGGGTGGGGACTACAGATACGCAGTATTTT.

The chain couples TRBV19 to TRBJ2-5, with 8 bases fitting TRBD1. Germline V gene data show CDR1 as LNHDA and CDR2 as SQIVND (reference sequence). J lost 5 bases, V lost 7 bases, and 12 bases had no gene match. The CDR3 covers 15 residues. Written as DNA, the CDR3 is TGTGCCAGTAATTCCCCTGCAGGGGGCGATGAGACCCAGTACTTC. It codes for CASNSPAGGDETQYF.

The rearrangement joins TRBV7-9 to TRBJ1-2; 7 positions agree with TRBD1. The junction had 4 bases not matched to a gene; V was cut back by 0 bases and J by 0 bases. Germline CDR1 SEHNR, CDR2 FQNEAQ (reference sequence). This CDR3 contains 16 residues. CDR3: CASSLARTGANYGYTF. Here the CDR3 DNA reads TGTGCCAGCAGCTTAGCGAGGACAGGAGCTAACTATGGCTACACCTTC.